One and the same sample provided the 5 T cell receptor beta chains below, sequenced in a study of blood T cell repertoires in COVID-19. The protocol was immunoSEQ multiplex PCR, while the TCRdb copy is restricted to in-frame clones and leaves out a portion. The data contain about 210,000 clones, around four fifths of them seen just once; the ten biggest clones take up less than 3.5%. Sequencing was done on a sample of peripheral blood. The receptors were gathered from a man aged 50-60 years with active or convalescent COVID-19.

The chain uses TRBV30 and TRBJ1-6; possible D gene TRBD1, 6 bases. The length of the CDR3 is 16 residues. V dropped 8 bases and J dropped 8 bases, with 25 bases sitting between them. The germline gives CDR1 GTSNPN, CDR2 SVGIG (reference sequence). CDR3: CASLGQGMVGYSPLHF. The CDR3 DNA is TGTGCCAGCTTGGGGCAGGGGATGGTCGGTTATTCACCCCTCCACTTT.

The genes are TRBV7-9 and TRBJ1-4; weak D call: TRBD1 (6 bases). Germline lookup yields CDR1 SEHNR and CDR2 FQNEAQ (reference sequence). V was pared by 4 bases and J by 4 bases, with 13 bases between. This CDR3 is 15 amino acids long. CDR3 sequence: CASSYADSFNEKLFF. CDR3 nucleotide sequence: TGTGCCAGCAGCTACGCGGACAGCTTTAATGAAAAACTGTTTTTT.

The chain uses TRBV20-1 and TRBJ2-3; no definite D call. Germline CDR1 and CDR2: DFQATT and SNEGSKA (reference sequence). V lost 5 bases and J lost 6, with 9 bases in between. The length of the CDR3 is 11 residues. CDR3 protein: CSAPMVDTQYF. CDR3 nucleotide sequence: TGCAGTGCTCCTATGGTCGATACGCAGTATTTT.

The chain joins TRBV29-1 to TRBJ1-1; 10 positions agree with TRBD1. This CDR3 has 14 residues. V trimming: 6 bases; J trimming: 2 bases; junction bases outside the gene matches: 6. Germline V CDR1 and CDR2: SQVTM, ANQGSEA. This CDR3 reads CSVLGTGANTEAFF. The CDR3 DNA reads TGCAGCGTCTTAGGGACAGGGGCTAACACTGAAGCTTTCTTT.

The sample holds one count of this clone. At the DNA level, this CDR3 is encoded by other sequences in the same sample as well. CDR3 amino acids: CASSVAGGRTDTQYF. CDR3 DNA: TGTGCCAGCAGCGTAGCGGGGGGCCGCACAGATACGCAGTATTTT. The chain combines TRBV9 with TRBJ2-3, with D possibly being TRBD2 (7 bases). Germline lookup yields CDR1 SGDLS and CDR2 YYNGEE. CDR3 length: 15 amino acids. Trimming removed 0 bases at V and 1 base at J, with 9 bases between.